This is a list of T cell receptor beta chains from one sample in a study of CD8 T cells in ankylosing spondylitis. In TCRdb, the 5' RACE reads were re-called with MiXCR into one record per CDR3 protein. In the table there are about 350,000 distinct CDR3 sequences, 20% of which are singletons. The sample comprised blood, either unsorted or a sorted T cell fraction (not recorded which). These receptors came from a male donor with ankylosing spondylitis or in good health (not recorded which). CDR3s include the opening cysteine and the closing phenylalanine or tryptophan. D genes are given only for firm matches.

>TRBV9|TRBD1
CASSVAGGMNEQFF
>TRBV24-1|-
CATSDLPSGQNTDTQYF
>TRBV2|-
CASSEAWELYEQYF
>TRBV27|TRBD1
CASSWGQGEINYGYTF
>TRBV4-1|TRBD1
CASSQGQGWASPLHF
>TRBV12-3/TRBV12-4|-
CASSPGPEGSYNEQFF
>TRBV24-1|-
CATSIGREQFF
>TRBV4-1|-
CAAGSWGNSPLHF
>TRBV20-1|TRBD1
CSADRGWETQYF
>TRBV20-1|-
CSARPRSTDTQYF
>TRBV7-8|-
CASSLGGDGEYTF
>TRBV5-1|-
CASSWTQTNTGELFF
>TRBV10-3|-
CAISEPGWGNTIYF
>TRBV30|TRBD1
CAWTGTVNTGELFF
>TRBV7-9|-
CASSLRTVLNTEAFF
>TRBV2|TRBD2
CASSHGTSFSDTQYF
>TRBV20-1|-
CSARVDLGEQYF
>TRBV27|TRBD1
CASSDGTGGREQYF
>TRBV7-9|TRBD1
CASSPGTGYGDTQYF
>TRBV4-1|TRBD2
CASRLAGGRTGELFF
>TRBV6-5|-
CASSYSRVMGYEQYF
>TRBV29-1|-
CSVEDIGFTSGNEQFF
>TRBV4-1|-
CASSQVSSSYNEQFF
>TRBV12-3/TRBV12-4|-
CASSRGTIDTQYF
>TRBV19|-
CASSMVEGPGELFF
>TRBV4-1|-
CASSQETARGPVYF
>TRBV28|TRBD2
CASSSRLAGGPDTQYF
>TRBV9|TRBD2
CASSVATSGGSTDTQYF
>TRBV6-2/TRBV6-3|-
CASSLSGAAWYNEQFF
>TRBV6-1|-
CASSEGMGLGFVNTGELFF
>TRBV7-9|TRBD2
CASSLFGGGEQYF
>TRBV27|-
CASDRSVSGNTIYF
>TRBV19|-
CASSGAWGPPTDTQYF
>TRBV18|TRBD2
CASSPGFTSGVSYNEQFF
>TRBV27|-
CASSFSSTDTQYF
>TRBV14|-
CASSRGPDSYEQYF
>TRBV6-5|-
CASSYFGGGSGYTF
>TRBV15|-
CATSRGGADTQYF
>TRBV5-1|-
CASSLVEGPFEQYF
>TRBV7-9|-
CASSPGQWGQETQYF
>TRBV10-2|-
CASRPTSSHGDEQFF
>TRBV7-9|-
CAVRGTNEQFF
>TRBV6-5|-
CASSYGLHPYEQYF
>TRBV9|TRBD2
CASSPGGGAYNEQFF
>TRBV7-2|TRBD2
CASSLGSGGVDTDTQYF
>TRBV12-3/TRBV12-4|-
CASSLWGKDQPQHF
>TRBV12-3/TRBV12-4|-
CASSLWLGLEAFF
>TRBV12-3/TRBV12-4|TRBD1
CASSFLGQGGFYEQYF
>TRBV7-6|-
CASSSRTGSPDTQYF
>TRBV27|TRBD2
CASSLLAGGPSETQYF